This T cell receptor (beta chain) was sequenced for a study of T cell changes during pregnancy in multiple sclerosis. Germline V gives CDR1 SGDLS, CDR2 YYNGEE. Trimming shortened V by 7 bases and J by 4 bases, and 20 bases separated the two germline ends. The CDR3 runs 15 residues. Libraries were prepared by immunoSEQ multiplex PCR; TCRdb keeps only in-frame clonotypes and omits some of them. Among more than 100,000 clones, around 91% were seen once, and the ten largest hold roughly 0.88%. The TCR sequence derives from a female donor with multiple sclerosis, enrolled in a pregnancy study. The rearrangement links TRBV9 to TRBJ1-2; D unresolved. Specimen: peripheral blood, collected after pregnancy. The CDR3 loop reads CASFSDNAGSYGYTF. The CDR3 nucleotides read TGTGCCAGCTTCTCTGACAATGCCGGGAGCTATGGCTACACCTTC.